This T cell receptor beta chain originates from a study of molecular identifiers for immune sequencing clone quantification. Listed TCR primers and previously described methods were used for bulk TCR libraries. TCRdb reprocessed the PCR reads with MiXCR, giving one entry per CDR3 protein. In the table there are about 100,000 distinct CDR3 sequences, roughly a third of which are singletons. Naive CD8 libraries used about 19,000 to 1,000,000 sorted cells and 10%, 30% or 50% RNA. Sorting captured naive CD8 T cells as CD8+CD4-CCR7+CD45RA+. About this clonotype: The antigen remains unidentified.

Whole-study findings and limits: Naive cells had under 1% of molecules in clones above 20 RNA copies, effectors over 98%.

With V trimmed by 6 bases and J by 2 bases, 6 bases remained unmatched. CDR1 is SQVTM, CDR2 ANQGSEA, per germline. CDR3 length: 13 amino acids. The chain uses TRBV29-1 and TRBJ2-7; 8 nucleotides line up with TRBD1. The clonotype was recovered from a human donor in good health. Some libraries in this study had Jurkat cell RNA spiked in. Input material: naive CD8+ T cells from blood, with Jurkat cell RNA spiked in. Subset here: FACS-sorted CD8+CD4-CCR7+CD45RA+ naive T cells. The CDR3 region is CSVQTGEAYEQYF. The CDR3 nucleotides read TGCAGCGTCCAGACAGGGGAAGCCTACGAGCAGTACTTC.